The 6 T cell receptor beta chains below come from one sample, sequenced in a study of T-cell memory formation after mild COVID-19. One entry per CDR3 protein, called by TCRdb with MiXCR from the 5' RACE reads. The table includes some 150,000 distinct CDR3 sequences, 6% detected once. Sequences were obtained from PBMCs or a T cell subset sorted from them (not recorded which). All receptors derive from an adult woman who had mild COVID-19 (a few samples of this study predate the infection). Cell type and time point are not known.

This clonotype was seen at least ten times. CDR3 region: CASSLTGSDSPLHF. CDR3 coding DNA: TGTGCCAGTAGTTTGACAGGGAGTGACTCACCCCTCCACTTT. The chain couples TRBV19 to TRBJ1-6, with TRBD1 identical over 7 bases. CDR3 size: 14 residues. CDR1 is LNHDA and CDR2 is SQIVND in the germline V gene (reference sequence). The junction had 8 bases not matched to a gene; V was cut back by 5 bases and J by 10 bases. The whole variable domain, remainder taken from reference TRBV19 and TRBJ1-6, is DGGITQSPKYLFRKEGQNVTLSCEQNLNHDAMYWYRQDPGQGLRLIYYSQIVNDFQKGDIAEGYSVSREKKESFPLTVTSAQKNPTAFYLCASSLTGSDSPLHFGNGTRLTVT.

In its sample, this clonotype was seen a few times. The V call is TRBV3-1, the J call TRBJ1-2; tentative D call: TRBD1 (5 bases). Looked up from germline, CDR1 is LGHDT and CDR2 is YNNKEL (reference sequence). The V and J ends lost 4 bases and 0 bases respectively, with 12 bases between them. CDR3 length equals 15 residues. For the CDR3, the DNA is TGTGCCAGCAGCCGGGGACGACAAGCTAACTATGGCTACACCTTC. It yields the protein CASSRGRQANYGYTF.

This clonotype turned up a few times. The V gene is TRBV12-3 or TRBV12-4, the J gene TRBJ1-3; D ambiguous. The CDR3 consists of 11 residues. V gave up 6 bases and J gave up 10 bases, with 10 bases separating them. The CDR3 DNA follows: TGTGCCAGCAGCACTGACGTAACCATATATTTT. Encoded protein: CASSTDVTIYF.

J is TRBJ1-4 and V is TRBV7-9; D is unclear. The V and J ends lost 2 bases and 12 bases respectively, with 19 bases between them. The CDR3 covers 15 residues. CDR1 and CDR2 from the germline V gene are SEHNR and FQNEAQ (reference sequence). In DNA, the CDR3 is TGTGCCAGCAGCTTATTGGAGCCATTGACAAGCCAACTGTTTTTT. This gives the protein CASSLLEPLTSQLFF.

This clonotype showed up many times. The chain links TRBV24-1 to TRBJ2-1; no definite D call. Germline-derived CDR1 and CDR2 are KGHDR and SFDVKD. V lost 2 bases and J 5 bases, leaving 15 bases between the germline ends. CDR3 length: 16 residues. The CDR3 region is CATSDSTWQQNNEQFF. CDR3 coding DNA: TGTGCCACCAGTGATTCAACCTGGCAGCAGAACAATGAGCAGTTCTTC.

This chain links TRBV7-2 with TRBJ2-7, with 8 bases that match TRBD1. The CDR3 covers 14 residues. V lost 1 base to trimming and J lost 3 bases; unmatched junction nucleotides: 2. CDR1 is SGHTA and CDR2 is FQGNSA in the germline V gene. CDR3 in DNA: TGTGCCAGCAGCTTAGTTACAGGGGGCTACGAGCAGTACTTC. This gives the protein CASSLVTGGYEQYF.